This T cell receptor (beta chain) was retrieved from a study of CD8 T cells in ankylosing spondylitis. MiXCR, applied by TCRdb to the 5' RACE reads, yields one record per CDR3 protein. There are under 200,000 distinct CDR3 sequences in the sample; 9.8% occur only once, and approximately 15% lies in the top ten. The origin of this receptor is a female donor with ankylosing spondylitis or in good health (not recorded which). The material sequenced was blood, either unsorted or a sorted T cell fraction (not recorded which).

The CDR3 DNA follows: TGTGCCATCGCAAGAGTGACAGGGGGTCGAAACGAGCAGTACTTC. Protein: CAIARVTGGRNEQYF. V is TRBV10-3 and J is TRBJ2-7, with TRBD1 matching over 9 bases. Germline V gene lookup returns CDR1 ENHRY and CDR2 SYGVKD. The CDR3 is 15 amino acids. V was clipped by 8 bases and J by 5 bases; unmatched bases: 13.